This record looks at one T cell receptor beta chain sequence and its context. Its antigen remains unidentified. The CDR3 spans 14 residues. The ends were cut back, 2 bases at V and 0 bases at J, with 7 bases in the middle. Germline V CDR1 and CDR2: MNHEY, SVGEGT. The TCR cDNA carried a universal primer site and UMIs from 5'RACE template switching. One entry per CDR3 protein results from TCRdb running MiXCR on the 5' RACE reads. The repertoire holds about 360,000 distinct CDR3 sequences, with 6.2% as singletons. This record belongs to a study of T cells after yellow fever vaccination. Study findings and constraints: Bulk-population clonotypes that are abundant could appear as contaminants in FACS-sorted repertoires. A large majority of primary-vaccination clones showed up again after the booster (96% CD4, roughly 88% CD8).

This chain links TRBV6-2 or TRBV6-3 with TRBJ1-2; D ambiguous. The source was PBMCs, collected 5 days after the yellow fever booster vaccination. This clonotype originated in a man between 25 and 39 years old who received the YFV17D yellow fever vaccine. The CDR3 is CASSYSGANYGYTF. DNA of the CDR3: TGTGCCAGCAGTTACAGCGGGGCTAACTATGGCTACACCTTC.